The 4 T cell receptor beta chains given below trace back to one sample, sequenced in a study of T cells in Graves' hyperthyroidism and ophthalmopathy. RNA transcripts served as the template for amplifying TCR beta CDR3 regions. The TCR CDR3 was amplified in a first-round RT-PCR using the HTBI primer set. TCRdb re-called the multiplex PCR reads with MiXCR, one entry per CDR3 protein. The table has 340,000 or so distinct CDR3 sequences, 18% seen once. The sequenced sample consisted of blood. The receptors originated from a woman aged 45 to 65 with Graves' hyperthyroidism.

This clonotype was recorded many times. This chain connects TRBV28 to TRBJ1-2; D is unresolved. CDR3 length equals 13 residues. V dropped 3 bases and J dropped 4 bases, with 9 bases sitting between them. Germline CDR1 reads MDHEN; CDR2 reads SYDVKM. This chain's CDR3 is CASSFGESYGYTF. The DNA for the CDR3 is TGTGCCAGCAGTTTTGGGGAAAGCTATGGCTACACCTTC.

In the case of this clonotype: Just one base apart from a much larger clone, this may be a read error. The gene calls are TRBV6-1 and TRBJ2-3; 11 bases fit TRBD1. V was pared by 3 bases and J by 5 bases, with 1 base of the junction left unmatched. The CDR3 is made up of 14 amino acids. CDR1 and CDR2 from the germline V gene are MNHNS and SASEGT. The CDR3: CASSEGQGGDTQYF. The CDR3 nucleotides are TGTGCCAGCAGTGAGGGACAGGGGGGAGATACGCAGTATTTT.

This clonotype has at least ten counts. The DNA of the CDR3 is TGTGCCAGCAGCTCGAATACAGGATTTAACACTGAAGCTTTCTTT. Translating gives CASSSNTGFNTEAFF. The rearrangement joins TRBV6-1 to TRBJ1-1; tentative D call: TRBD1 (5 bases). This CDR3 has 15 residues. The germline gives CDR1 MNHNS, CDR2 SASEGT. Trimming stripped 6 bases from V and 2 bases from J, with 16 bases between.

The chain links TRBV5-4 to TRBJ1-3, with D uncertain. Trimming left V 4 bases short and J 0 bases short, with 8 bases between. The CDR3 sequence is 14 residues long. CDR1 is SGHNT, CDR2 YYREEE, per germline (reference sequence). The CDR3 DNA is TGTGCCAGCAGCCACCCCGCCTCTGGAAACACCATATATTTT. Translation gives CASSHPASGNTIYF.